The 27 T cell receptor beta chains given below trace back to one sample, sequenced in a study of shared clonotypes between healthy human individuals. The naive CD8 fraction comprised CD45RO-negative cells positively selected for CCR7 and excluded terminally differentiated effector memory CD45RA+ cells. Profiling relied on immunoSEQ multiplex PCR, and the TCRdb table lists in-frame clones only, not all of them. The sample consists of hundreds of thousands of clones, nearly 95% of them appearing once. Material for sequencing was naive CD8+ T cells sorted from blood. The source of these receptors is a young man in good health.

The genes are TRBV28 and TRBJ2-7; D is possibly TRBD1 or TRBD2 (6 bases each). Germline loops: CDR1 MDHEN, CDR2 SYDVKM. The germline V and J ends were trimmed by 7 bases and 1 base, with 14 bases remaining between them. This CDR3 is built from 14 residues. The CDR3 DNA reads as TGTGCCAGCACCCGGAGGGGGTTTTCCTACGAGCAGTACTTC. This translates into CASTRRGFSYEQYF. Full variable domain (missing parts from reference TRBV28 and TRBJ2-7): DVKVTQSSRYLVKRTGEKVFLECVQDMDHENMFWYRQDPGLGLRLIYFSYDVKMKEKGDIPEGYSVSREKKERFSLILESASTNQTSMYLCASTRRGFSYEQYFGPGTRLTVT.

The chain combines TRBV7-9 with TRBJ2-3; D ambiguous. V lost 9 bases to trimming and J lost 0 bases, with 10 bases between them. This CDR3 spans 13 amino acids. The germline V gene has CDR1 SEHNR and CDR2 FQNEAQ (reference sequence). The CDR3 sequence is CASDHSSTDTQYF. CDR3 in DNA: TGTGCCAGTGACCATTCTAGCACAGATACGCAGTATTTT.

The V gene is TRBV9, the J gene TRBJ2-7; 14 positions agree with TRBD2. The CDR3 length is 17 residues. After removal of 0 bases from V and 3 bases from J, the junction contained 5 bases not matched to a gene. CDR1 is SGDLS, CDR2 YYNGEE, per germline. The CDR3 bases are TGTGCCAGCAGCGTAGGAGGGACTAGCGGGAGTAACTACGAGCAGTACTTC. Residues: CASSVGGTSGSNYEQYF. Full variable domain (missing parts from reference TRBV9 and TRBJ2-7): DSGVTQTPKHLITATGQRVTLRCSPRSGDLSVYWYQQSLDQGLQFLIQYYNGEERAKGNILERFSAQQFPDLHSELNLSSLELGDSALYFCASSVGGTSGSNYEQYFGPGTRLTVT.

This rearrangement joins TRBV4-1 to TRBJ1-2; 7 positions agree with TRBD1. CDR1 is MGHRA, CDR2 YSYEKL, per germline. Unmatched junction bases numbered 14, after V lost 3 bases and J lost 7 bases. The CDR3 is made up of 16 amino acids. This chain's CDR3 is CASSHDPQGLGFGYTF. The DNA for the CDR3 is TGCGCCAGCAGCCATGACCCACAGGGGTTAGGGTTTGGCTACACCTTC.

This clone appeared once. The chain employs TRBV6-1 and TRBJ2-2, with a possible D match to TRBD2 (5 bases). CDR1 and CDR2 from the germline V gene are MNHNS and SASEGT. Deletions cut 1 base from V and 0 bases from J, with 9 bases between. The CDR3 loop spans 16 amino acids. The CDR3 DNA reads TGTGCCAGCAGTGAAGGGCTAGCCACGAACACCGGGGAGCTGTTTTTT. Amino acids: CASSEGLATNTGELFF.

This chain links TRBV6-5 with TRBJ1-1; D ambiguous. Deletions cut 2 bases from V and 3 bases from J, with 13 bases between. Per the germline V gene, CDR1 is MNHEY and CDR2 is SVGAGI. The CDR3 covers 15 residues. CDR3 loop: CASSYGNSVYTEAFF. CDR3 coding DNA: TGTGCCAGCAGTTACGGAAACAGTGTGTACACTGAAGCTTTCTTT.

In regard to this clone: Other DNA sequences from this sample encode an identical CDR3 as well. The V gene is TRBV4-1, the J gene TRBJ2-1; D gene unclear. V was trimmed by 5 bases and J by 0 bases, leaving 5 bases between them. The CDR3 spans 13 residues. The V gene's germline CDR1 is MGHRA and CDR2 YSYEKL. CDR3 coding DNA: TGCGCCAGCAGCGGTAGCTCCTACAATGAGCAGTTCTTC. It is translated as CASSGSSYNEQFF.

The J gene is TRBJ2-4, the V gene TRBV27; 9 nucleotides align to TRBD1. The V gene's germline CDR1 is MNHEY and CDR2 SMNVEV (reference sequence). This CDR3 contains 14 residues. J gave up 5 bases and V 5 bases, and 4 bases lay outside the gene matches. Written as DNA, the CDR3 is TGTGCCAGCAGTCGGGACAGGGTGGAAAACATTCAGTACTTC. Translating it yields CASSRDRVENIQYF.

The chain joins TRBV5-5 to TRBJ2-7; 7 bases agree with TRBD2. V lost 2 bases, J lost 2 bases, and 7 bases stayed unmatched. The CDR3 covers 15 residues. The V gene's germline CDR1 is SGHKS and CDR2 YYEKEE (reference sequence). CDR3 in amino acids: CASSFRLADTYEQYF. The DNA of the CDR3 is TGTGCCAGCAGCTTTCGTCTAGCGGACACCTACGAGCAGTACTTC.

This clone is a singleton in its sample. The chain couples TRBV7-3 to TRBJ2-5; 8 nucleotides line up with TRBD1. Germline loops: CDR1 SGHTA, CDR2 FQGTGA. The CDR3 spans 16 residues. J lost 5 bases, V lost 3 bases, and 11 bases had no gene match. CDR3 protein: CASSLIPQGAFETQYF. The CDR3 region has the DNA TGTGCCAGCAGCTTGATACCCCAGGGGGCATTTGAGACCCAGTACTTC.

The rearrangement links TRBV2 to TRBJ2-1; 10 bases are a match to TRBD1. V shed 4 bases, J shed 6 bases, and the junction held 0 bases outside the gene matches. CDR1 SNHLY and CDR2 FYNNEI come from the germline V gene. The CDR3 totals 13 residues. CDR3 nucleotides: TGTGCCAGCAGTGGACAGGGGGCCAATGAGCAGTTCTTC. Translation gives CASSGQGANEQFF.

This clone was picked up a small number of times. This chain joins TRBV27 and TRBJ2-4; 8 bases fit TRBD2. The CDR3 totals 16 residues. Germline V CDR1 and CDR2: MNHEY, SMNVEV (reference sequence). V was clipped by 5 bases and J by 6 bases; unmatched bases: 12. This chain's CDR3 is CASSPGGGMTRNIQYF. CDR3 DNA sequence: TGTGCCAGCAGTCCGGGAGGGGGGATGACGCGAAACATTCAGTACTTC.

J is TRBJ2-7 and V is TRBV7-9; D unresolved. This CDR3 spans 15 amino acids. Germline V gene sequence: CDR1 SEHNR, CDR2 FQNEAQ (reference sequence). V gave up 4 bases and J gave up 3 bases, with 16 bases separating them. The CDR3 region has the DNA TGTGCCAGCAGCTCCCGACGGACCGACGACTACGAGCAGTACTTC. Protein sequence: CASSSRRTDDYEQYF. Full variable domain (rest looked up from reference TRBV7-9 and TRBJ2-7): DTGVSQNPRHKITKRGQNVTFRCDPISEHNRLYWYRQTLGQGPEFLTYFQNEAQLEKSRLLSDRFSAERPKGSFSTLEIQRTEQGDSAMYLCASSSRRTDDYEQYFGPGTRLTVT.

This sequence joins TRBV29-1 and TRBJ1-1, with D possibly TRBD1 on 5 matching bases. With 7 bases removed from V and 13 bases from J, the gap between germline ends came to 10 bases. Germline CDR1 reads SQVTM; CDR2 reads ANQGSEA. This CDR3 region has 8 residues. The CDR3 sequence is CSDGTFFF. As DNA, the CDR3 is TGCAGCGACGGGACTTTTTTCTTT.

This sequence joins TRBV4-1 and TRBJ1-5; D may be TRBD1 (5 bases). The V end lost 0 bases, the J end lost 2 bases, and 11 bases lay between the germline ends. Germline V gene sequence: CDR1 MGHRA, CDR2 YSYEKL. This CDR3 is 16 amino acids long. The CDR3 DNA sequence: TGCGCCAGCAGCCAAGAGTACGGGGCCCGCAATCAGCCCCAGCATTTT. Protein sequence: CASSQEYGARNQPQHF.

The chain couples TRBV28 to TRBJ2-3; D gene uncertain. The V end lost 7 bases, the J end lost 6 bases, and 17 bases lay between the germline ends. The germline V gene encodes CDR1 MDHEN and CDR2 SYDVKM. The CDR3 is 14 amino acids. CDR3 protein: CASKPELGWDTQYF. CDR3 nucleotide sequence: TGTGCCAGCAAACCAGAGCTGGGGTGGGATACGCAGTATTTT.

This rearrangement joins TRBV7-9 to TRBJ2-7, with D unresolved. This CDR3 is 14 amino acids long. Germline V lookup: CDR1 SEHNR, CDR2 FQNEAQ (reference sequence). With 6 bases removed from V and 5 bases from J, the gap between germline ends came to 17 bases. The CDR3 nucleotides are TGTGCCAGCAGTGGGTGGCAAACGAGCGACGAGCAGTACTTC. Translated: CASSGWQTSDEQYF.

The CDR3 nucleotides read TGTGCCAGCAGCACCGGGAGTATGCAGTTCTTC. Protein product: CASSTGSMQFF. The rearrangement uses TRBV9 and TRBJ2-1; TRBD2 is a possible D gene (6 bases). Germline values: CDR1 SGDLS, CDR2 YYNGEE. V was pared by 4 bases and J by 12 bases, with 11 bases between. This CDR3 comprises 11 residues.

V gene TRBV9 combines with J gene TRBJ2-7, with unresolved D. The germline V gene has CDR1 SGDLS and CDR2 YYNGEE. The CDR3 has 14 amino acids. Trimming left V 0 bases short and J 4 bases short, with 11 bases between. This CDR3 reads CASSVAPHGYEQYF. DNA for the CDR3: TGTGCCAGCAGCGTAGCCCCACATGGGTACGAGCAGTACTTC.

This clone was seen a few times. This chain links TRBV2 with TRBJ2-1; D gene ambiguous. The germline V and J ends were trimmed by 1 base and 6 bases, with 1 base remaining between them. This CDR3 has 11 residues. CDR1 is SNHLY, CDR2 FYNNEI, per germline. The CDR3 nucleotides read TGTGCCAGCAGTGAAGGCAATGAGCAGTTCTTC. This sequence encodes CASSEGNEQFF.

This chain joins TRBV7-2 and TRBJ2-1, with 9 bases fitting TRBD2. The V gene's germline CDR1 is SGHTA and CDR2 FQGNSA. Trimming removed 8 bases from V and 7 bases from J; junction bases left unmatched: 15. The CDR3 sequence is 16 residues long. In DNA form, the CDR3 reads TGTGCCAGCTACAGGCCCTTAGCGGGAGATAGAAATGAGCAGTTCTTC. Its translation: CASYRPLAGDRNEQFF.

The V call is TRBV7-9, the J call TRBJ2-7, with D uncertain. V gave up 3 bases and J gave up 3 bases, with 18 bases separating them. Germline CDR1 reads SEHNR; CDR2 reads FQNEAQ (reference sequence). This CDR3 is 16 amino acids long. CDR3 protein: CASSLGSQGRRYEQYF. CDR3 nucleotides: TGTGCCAGCAGCTTGGGTTCCCAAGGACGGCGCTACGAGCAGTACTTC.

The rearrangement uses TRBV11-3 and TRBJ2-2, with a possible D match to TRBD1 (5 bases). Trimming removed 5 bases at V and 11 bases at J, with 15 bases between. The germline V gene has CDR1 SGHNT and CDR2 YENEEA. This CDR3 region has 13 residues. The CDR3 coding sequence is TGTGCCAGCAGCCCAGGGTCCGTCAGCGAGCTGTTTTTT. Its translation is CASSPGSVSELFF.

V gene TRBV29-1 combines with J gene TRBJ2-3; the match to TRBD1 covers 10 bases. The CDR3 length is 15 residues. V was clipped by 3 bases and J by 2 bases; unmatched bases: 5. The germline CDR1 and CDR2 sequences are SQVTM and ANQGSEA. The CDR3 DNA is TGCAGCGTTGATGGGGGGACAGGGGACACAGATACGCAGTATTTT. Translating gives CSVDGGTGDTDTQYF.

This clone was detected a few times. The rearrangement joins TRBV10-3 to TRBJ1-2; D is possibly TRBD1 (5 bases). V lost 6 bases to trimming and J lost 1 base, with 9 bases between them. The CDR3 length is 13 residues. The germline gives CDR1 ENHRY, CDR2 SYGVKD. CDR3 nucleotide sequence: TGTGCCATCAGCCAGGGAGGTAACTATGGCTACACCTTC. Protein sequence: CAISQGGNYGYTF.

This chain joins TRBV2 and TRBJ2-7, with 11 bases matching TRBD2. With V trimmed by 6 bases and J by 2 bases, 15 bases remained unmatched. CDR1 and CDR2 from the germline V gene are SNHLY and FYNNEI. There are 18 residues in the CDR3. The CDR3 coding sequence is TGTGCCAGCAGACCGCCCCCGTTACTAGCGGGAGAACCCTACGAGCAGTACTTC. Its translation is CASRPPPLLAGEPYEQYF.

The chain recombines TRBV7-9 with TRBJ1-5, with 7 nucleotides matching TRBD1. V dropped 5 bases and J dropped 2; count of bases not matched to a gene: 6. The CDR3 runs to 15 residues. Per the germline V gene, CDR1 is SEHNR and CDR2 is FQNEAQ (reference sequence). The CDR3 DNA reads TGTGCCAGCAGCCGGGTAGGGGGCGGCAATCAGCCCCAGCATTTT. It translates to CASSRVGGGNQPQHF. The full variable domain, completed using reference TRBV7-9 and TRBJ1-5, is DTGVSQNPRHKITKRGQNVTFRCDPISEHNRLYWYRQTLGQGPEFLTYFQNEAQLEKSRLLSDRFSAERPKGSFSTLEIQRTEQGDSAMYLCASSRVGGGNQPQHFGDGTRLSIL.